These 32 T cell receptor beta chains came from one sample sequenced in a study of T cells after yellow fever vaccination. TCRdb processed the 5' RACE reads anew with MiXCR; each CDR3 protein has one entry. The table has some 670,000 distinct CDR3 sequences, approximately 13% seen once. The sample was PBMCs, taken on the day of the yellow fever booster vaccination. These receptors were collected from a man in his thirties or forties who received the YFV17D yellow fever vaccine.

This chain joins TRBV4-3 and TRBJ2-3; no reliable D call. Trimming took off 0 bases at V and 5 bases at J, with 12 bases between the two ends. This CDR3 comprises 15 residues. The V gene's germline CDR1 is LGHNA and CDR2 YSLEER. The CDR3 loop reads CASSQDGVGIDTQYF. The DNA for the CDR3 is TGCGCCAGCAGCCAAGATGGGGTAGGCATAGATACGCAGTATTTT.

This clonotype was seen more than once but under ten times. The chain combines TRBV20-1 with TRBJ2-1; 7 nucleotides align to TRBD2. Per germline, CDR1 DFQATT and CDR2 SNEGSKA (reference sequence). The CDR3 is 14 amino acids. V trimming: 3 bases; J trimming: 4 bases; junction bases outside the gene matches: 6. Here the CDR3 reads CSASQASGYNEQFF. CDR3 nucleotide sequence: TGCAGTGCTAGTCAAGCTAGCGGATACAATGAGCAGTTCTTC.

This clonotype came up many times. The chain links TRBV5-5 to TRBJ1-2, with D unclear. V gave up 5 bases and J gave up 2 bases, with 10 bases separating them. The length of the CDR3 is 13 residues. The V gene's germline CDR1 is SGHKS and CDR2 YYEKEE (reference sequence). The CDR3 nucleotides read TGTGCCAGCAGTTTACGCGGAAACTATGGCTACACCTTC. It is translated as CASSLRGNYGYTF. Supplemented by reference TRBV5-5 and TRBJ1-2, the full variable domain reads DAGVTQSPTHLIKTRGQQVTLRCSPISGHKSVSWYQQVLGQGPQFIFQYYEKEERGRGNFPDRFSARQFPNYSSELNVNALLLGDSALYLCASSLRGNYGYTFGSGTRLTVV.

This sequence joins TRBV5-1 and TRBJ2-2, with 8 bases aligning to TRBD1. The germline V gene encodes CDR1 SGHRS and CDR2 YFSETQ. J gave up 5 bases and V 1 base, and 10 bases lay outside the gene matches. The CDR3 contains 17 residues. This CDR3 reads CASSLTPFRDRTGELFF. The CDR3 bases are TGCGCCAGCAGCTTGACTCCTTTCCGGGACAGGACCGGGGAGCTGTTTTTT.

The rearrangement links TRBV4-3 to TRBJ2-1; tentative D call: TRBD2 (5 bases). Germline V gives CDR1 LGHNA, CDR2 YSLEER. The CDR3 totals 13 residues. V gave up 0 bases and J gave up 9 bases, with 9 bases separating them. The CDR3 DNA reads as TGCGCCAGCAGCCAAGAGGGAGAGGGTGAGCAGTTCTTC. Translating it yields CASSQEGEGEQFF.

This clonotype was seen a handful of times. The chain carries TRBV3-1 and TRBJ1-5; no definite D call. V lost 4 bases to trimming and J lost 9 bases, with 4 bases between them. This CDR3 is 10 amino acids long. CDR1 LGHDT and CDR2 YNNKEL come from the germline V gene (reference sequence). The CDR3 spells CASSLPPQHF. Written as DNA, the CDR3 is TGTGCCAGCAGCCTTCCGCCCCAGCATTTT.

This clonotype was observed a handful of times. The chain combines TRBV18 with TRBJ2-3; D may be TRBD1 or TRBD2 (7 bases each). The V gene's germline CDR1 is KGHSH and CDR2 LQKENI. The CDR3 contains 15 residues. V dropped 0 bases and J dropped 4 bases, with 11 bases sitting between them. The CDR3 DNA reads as TGTGCCAGCTCACCACCGGGAGGGGGCGCAGATACGCAGTATTTT. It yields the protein CASSPPGGGADTQYF.

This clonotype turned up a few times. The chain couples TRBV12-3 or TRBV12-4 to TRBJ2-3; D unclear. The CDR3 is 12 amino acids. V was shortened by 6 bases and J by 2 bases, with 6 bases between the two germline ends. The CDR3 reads CASRKNTDTQYF. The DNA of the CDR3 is TGTGCCAGCAGGAAAAACACAGATACGCAGTATTTT.

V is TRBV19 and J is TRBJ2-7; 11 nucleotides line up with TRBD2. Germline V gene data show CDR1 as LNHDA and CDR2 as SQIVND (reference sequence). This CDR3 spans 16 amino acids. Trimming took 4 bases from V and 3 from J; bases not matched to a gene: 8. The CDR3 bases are TGTGCCAGTAGTACCGACGGACTAGCGGGTATCTACGAGCAGTACTTC. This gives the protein CASSTDGLAGIYEQYF.

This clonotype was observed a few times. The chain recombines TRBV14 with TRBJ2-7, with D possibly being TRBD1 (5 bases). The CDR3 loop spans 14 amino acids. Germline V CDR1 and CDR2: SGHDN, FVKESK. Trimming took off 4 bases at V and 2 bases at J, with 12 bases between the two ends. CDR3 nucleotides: TGTGCCAGCAGCCTTCTAGACAGAACCTACGAGCAGTACTTC. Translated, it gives CASSLLDRTYEQYF. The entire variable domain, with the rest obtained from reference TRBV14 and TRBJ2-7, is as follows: EAGVTQFPSHSVIEKGQTVTLRCDPISGHDNLYWYRRVMGKEIKFLLHFVKESKQDESGMPNNRFLAERTGGTYSTLKVQPAELEDSGVYFCASSLLDRTYEQYFGPGTRLTVT.

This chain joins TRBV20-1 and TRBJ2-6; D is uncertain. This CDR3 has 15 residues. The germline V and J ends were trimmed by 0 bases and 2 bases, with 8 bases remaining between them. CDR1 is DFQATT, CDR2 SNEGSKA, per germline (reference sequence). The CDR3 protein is CSARDYRTGANVLTF. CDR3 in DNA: TGCAGTGCTAGAGACTATCGGACTGGGGCCAACGTCCTGACTTTC.

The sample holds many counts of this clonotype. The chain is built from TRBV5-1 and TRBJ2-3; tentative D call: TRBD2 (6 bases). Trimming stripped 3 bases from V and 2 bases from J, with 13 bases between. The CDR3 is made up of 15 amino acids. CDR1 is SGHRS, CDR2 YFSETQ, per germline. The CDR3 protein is CASSWGGRDTDTQYF. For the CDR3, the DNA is TGCGCCAGCAGCTGGGGAGGACGGGACACAGATACGCAGTATTTT. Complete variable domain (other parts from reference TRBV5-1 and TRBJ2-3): KAGVTQTPRYLIKTRGQQVTLSCSPISGHRSVSWYQQTPGQGLQFLFEYFSETQRNKGNFPGRFSGRQFSNSRSEMNVSTLELGDSALYLCASSWGGRDTDTQYFGPGTRLTVL.

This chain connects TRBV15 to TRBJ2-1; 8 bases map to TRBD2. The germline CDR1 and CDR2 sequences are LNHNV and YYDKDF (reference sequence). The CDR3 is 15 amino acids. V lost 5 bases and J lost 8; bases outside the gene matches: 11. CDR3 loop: CATSPRLAPSDEQFF. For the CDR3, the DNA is TGTGCCACCAGCCCCCGACTAGCGCCGTCAGATGAGCAGTTCTTC.

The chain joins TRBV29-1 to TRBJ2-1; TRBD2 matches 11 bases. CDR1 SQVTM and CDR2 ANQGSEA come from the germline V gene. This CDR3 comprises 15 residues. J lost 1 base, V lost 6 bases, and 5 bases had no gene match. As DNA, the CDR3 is TGCAGCGTGGATGGGACTAGCGGATCCTACAATGAGCAGTTCTTC. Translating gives CSVDGTSGSYNEQFF.

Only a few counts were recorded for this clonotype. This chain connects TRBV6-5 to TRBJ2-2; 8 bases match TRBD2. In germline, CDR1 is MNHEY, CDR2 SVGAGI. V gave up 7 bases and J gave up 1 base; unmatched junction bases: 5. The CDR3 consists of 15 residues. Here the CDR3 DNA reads TGTGCCAGCAATTTACTAGCGGTGAACACCGGGGAGCTGTTTTTT. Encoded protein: CASNLLAVNTGELFF.

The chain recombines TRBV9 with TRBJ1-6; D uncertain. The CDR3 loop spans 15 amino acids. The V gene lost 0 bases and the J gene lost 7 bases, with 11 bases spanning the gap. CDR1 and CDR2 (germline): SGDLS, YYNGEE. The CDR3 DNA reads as TGTGCCAGCAGCGTAGCTAGAACCGCCAATTCACCCCTCCACTTT. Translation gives CASSVARTANSPLHF.

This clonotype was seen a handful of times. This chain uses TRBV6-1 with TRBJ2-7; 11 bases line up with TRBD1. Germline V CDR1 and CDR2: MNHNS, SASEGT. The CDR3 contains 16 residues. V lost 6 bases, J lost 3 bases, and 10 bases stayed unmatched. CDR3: CASSPIPGTGGYEQYF. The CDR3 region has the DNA TGTGCCAGCAGCCCTATACCCGGGACAGGGGGCTACGAGCAGTACTTC.

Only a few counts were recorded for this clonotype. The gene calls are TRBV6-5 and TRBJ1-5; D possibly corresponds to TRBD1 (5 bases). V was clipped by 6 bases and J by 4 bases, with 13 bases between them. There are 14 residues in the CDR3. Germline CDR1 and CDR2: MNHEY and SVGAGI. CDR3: CASSAGDPNQPQHF. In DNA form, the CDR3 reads TGTGCCAGCAGCGCGGGGGACCCGAATCAGCCCCAGCATTTT.

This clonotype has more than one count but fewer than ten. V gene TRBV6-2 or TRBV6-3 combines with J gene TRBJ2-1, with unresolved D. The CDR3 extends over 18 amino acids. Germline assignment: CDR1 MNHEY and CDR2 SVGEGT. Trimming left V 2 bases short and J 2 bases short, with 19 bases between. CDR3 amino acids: CASSYPLGGALPYNEQFF. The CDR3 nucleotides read TGTGCCAGCAGTTACCCCCTTGGCGGCGCCCTTCCCTACAATGAGCAGTTCTTC.

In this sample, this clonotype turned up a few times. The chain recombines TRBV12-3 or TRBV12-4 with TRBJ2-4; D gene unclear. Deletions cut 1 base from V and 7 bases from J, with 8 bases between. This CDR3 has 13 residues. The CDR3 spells CASSLGVTNIQYF. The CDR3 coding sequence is TGTGCCAGCAGTTTAGGGGTGACGAACATTCAGTACTTC.

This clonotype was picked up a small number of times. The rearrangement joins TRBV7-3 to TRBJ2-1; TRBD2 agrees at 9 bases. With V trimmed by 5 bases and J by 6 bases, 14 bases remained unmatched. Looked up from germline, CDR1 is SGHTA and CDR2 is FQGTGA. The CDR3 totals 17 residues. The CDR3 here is CASSGPPGLAKTNEQFF. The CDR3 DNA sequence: TGTGCCAGCAGCGGGCCGCCGGGACTAGCAAAAACCAATGAGCAGTTCTTC.

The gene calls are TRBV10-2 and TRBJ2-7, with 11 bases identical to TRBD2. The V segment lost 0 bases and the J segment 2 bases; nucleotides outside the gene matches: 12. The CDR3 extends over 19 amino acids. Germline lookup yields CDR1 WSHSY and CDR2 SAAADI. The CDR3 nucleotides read TGCGCCAGCAGTGAGTCCGGGACCTGGGGACTAGCGGATACCTACGAGCAGTACTTC. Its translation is CASSESGTWGLADTYEQYF.

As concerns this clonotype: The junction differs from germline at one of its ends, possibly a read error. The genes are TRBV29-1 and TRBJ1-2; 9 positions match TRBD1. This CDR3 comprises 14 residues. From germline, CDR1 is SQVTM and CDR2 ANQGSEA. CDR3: CSVKDPRDRAGYTF. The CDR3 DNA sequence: TGCAGCGTTAAAGACCCCCGGGACAGGGCTGGCTACACCTTC.

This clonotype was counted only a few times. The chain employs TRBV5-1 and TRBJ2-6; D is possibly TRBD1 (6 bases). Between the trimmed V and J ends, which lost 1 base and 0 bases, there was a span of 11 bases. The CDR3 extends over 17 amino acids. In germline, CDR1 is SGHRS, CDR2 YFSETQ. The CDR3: CASSLMTGASGANVLTF. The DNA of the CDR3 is TGCGCCAGCAGCTTGATGACAGGAGCCTCTGGGGCCAACGTCCTGACTTTC.

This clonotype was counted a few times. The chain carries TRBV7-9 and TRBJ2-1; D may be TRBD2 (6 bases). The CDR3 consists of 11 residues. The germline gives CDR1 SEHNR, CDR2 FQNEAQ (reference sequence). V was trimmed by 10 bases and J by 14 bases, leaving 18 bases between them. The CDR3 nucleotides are TGTGCCACAACCCTCGGAGGAGGGGAGTTCTTC. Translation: CATTLGGGEFF.

DNA for the CDR3: TGTGCCAGCAGTTTAGTGCAGCGGGAGGGCCCCGGGGAGCTGTTTTTT. Protein sequence: CASSLVQREGPGELFF. The chain combines TRBV12-3 or TRBV12-4 with TRBJ2-2; 10 bases match TRBD2. The CDR3 is 16 amino acids. The V and J ends lost 1 base and 6 bases, in that order; junction bases with no gene match: 5.

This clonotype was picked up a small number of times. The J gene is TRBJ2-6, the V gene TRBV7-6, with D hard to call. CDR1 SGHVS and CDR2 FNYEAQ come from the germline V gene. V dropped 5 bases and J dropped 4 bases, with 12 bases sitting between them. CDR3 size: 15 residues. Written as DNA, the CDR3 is TGTGCCAGCAGCCAGTTAACCTCGGGGGCCAACGTCCTGACTTTC. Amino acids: CASSQLTSGANVLTF.

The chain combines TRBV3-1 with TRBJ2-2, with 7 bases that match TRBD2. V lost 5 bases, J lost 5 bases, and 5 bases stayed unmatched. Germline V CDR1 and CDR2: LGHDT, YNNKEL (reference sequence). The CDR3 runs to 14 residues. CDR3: CASSDWTRTGELFF. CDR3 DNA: TGTGCCAGCAGCGACTGGACTAGGACCGGGGAGCTGTTTTTT.

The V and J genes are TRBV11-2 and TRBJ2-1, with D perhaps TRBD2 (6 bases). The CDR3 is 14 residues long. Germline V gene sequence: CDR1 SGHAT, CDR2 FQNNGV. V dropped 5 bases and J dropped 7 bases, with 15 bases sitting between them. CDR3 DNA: TGTGCCAGCAGCCACGACTGGGGGAGGAATGAGCAGTTCTTC. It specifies CASSHDWGRNEQFF.

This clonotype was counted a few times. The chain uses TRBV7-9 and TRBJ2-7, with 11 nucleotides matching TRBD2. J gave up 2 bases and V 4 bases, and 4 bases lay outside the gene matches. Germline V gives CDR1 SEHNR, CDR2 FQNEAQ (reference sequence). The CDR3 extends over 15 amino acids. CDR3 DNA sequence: TGTGCCAGCAGCTCCTTGGGACTAGCGGCCTACGAGCAGTACTTC. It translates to CASSSLGLAAYEQYF.

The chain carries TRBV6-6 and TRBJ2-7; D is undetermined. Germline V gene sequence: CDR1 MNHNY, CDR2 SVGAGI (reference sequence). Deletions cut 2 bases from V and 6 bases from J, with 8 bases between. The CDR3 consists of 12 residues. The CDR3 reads CASSYKPSEQYF. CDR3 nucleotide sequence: TGTGCCAGCAGTTACAAGCCCTCCGAGCAGTACTTC.

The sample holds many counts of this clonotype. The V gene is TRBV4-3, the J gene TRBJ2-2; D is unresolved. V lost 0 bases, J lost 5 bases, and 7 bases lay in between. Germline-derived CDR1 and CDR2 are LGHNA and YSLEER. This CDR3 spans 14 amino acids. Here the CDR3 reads CASSQEDQTGELFF. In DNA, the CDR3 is TGCGCCAGCAGCCAAGAAGACCAAACCGGGGAGCTGTTTTTT.